A selection of T cell receptor beta chains follows, all from one sample in a study of T cells in tuberculosis. Sequencing was performed with immunoSEQ multiplex PCR; in TCRdb, only in-frame clones are kept and a portion is missing. The top ten hold about 1.8% of the sample, which has 35,000 to 50,000 clones, approximately 94% seen once. The sample comprised PBMCs. The source is a donor aged 10 to 29 with latent tuberculosis or without tuberculosis infection. Some clones in this sample may be carry-over from other donors' samples. Both conserved end residues are part of each CDR3. Each record gives: CDR3 protein, CDR3 DNA, J gene, D gene, clone size, V gene. The D gene is left open where the match is weak. Size tells how often a clone was seen (once, few, many) or the class of an expanded clone, and some rows leave it out.

CASSVSGANEQFF TGTGCCAGCAGCGTTAGTGGAGCGAATGAGCAGTTCTTC TRBJ2-1 . . TRBV9
CASSESGGMGGRSYEQYF TGCGCCAGCAGTGAGTCCGGGGGGATGGGGGGACGCTCCTACGAGCAGTACTTC TRBJ2-7 TRBD2 . TRBV10-1
CATQAEGAYEQYF TGTGCCACTCAGGCGGAGGGAGCCTACGAGCAGTACTTC TRBJ2-7 . once TRBV5-4
CASSLLSGTVKETQYF TGTGCCAGCAGTTTATTATCTGGGACAGTTAAAGAGACCCAGTACTTC TRBJ2-5 TRBD1 . TRBV28
CASSPITGSGTQYF TGTGCCAGCTCACCTATTACAGGGTCCGGGACCCAGTACTTC TRBJ2-5 . . TRBV18
CASSARGDTQYF TGCGCCAGCAGCGCTAGAGGAGATACGCAGTATTTT TRBJ2-3 . . TRBV5-1
CASSEGGQGLGYTF TGTGCCAGCAGTGAAGGGGGACAGGGGTTGGGCTACACCTTC TRBJ1-2 TRBD1 . TRBV6-1
CASRSGVSEAFF TGCGCCAGCAGGTCAGGGGTATCTGAAGCTTTCTTT TRBJ1-1 . . TRBV5-1
CASSPLTSGANNEQFF TGTGCCAGCAGTCCCCTGACTAGCGGAGCCAACAATGAGCAGTTCTTC TRBJ2-1 TRBD2 . TRBV28
CASSSNTVHEQYF TGTGCCAGTAGTTCCAATACAGTACACGAGCAGTACTTC TRBJ2-7 . . TRBV19
CASRNSGLRNTGELFF TGTGCCAGCAGAAACTCGGGACTGCGAAACACCGGGGAGCTGTTTTTT TRBJ2-2 . . TRBV27
CASSLIIGELFF TGTGCCAGCAGTTTAATTATCGGGGAGCTGTTTTTT TRBJ2-2 . . TRBV28
CASSSLLRLPNNEQFF TGTGCCAGCAGCTCCCTCCTTAGACTTCCCAACAATGAGCAGTTCTTC TRBJ2-1 . . TRBV7-6
CASSLAGTDTQYF TGTGCCAGCAGTTTAGCTGGCACAGATACGCAGTATTTT TRBJ2-3 . . TRBV11-2
CASSQGSPGNQPQHF TGCGCCAGCAGCCAAGGAAGCCCGGGCAATCAGCCCCAGCATTTT TRBJ1-5 . . TRBV4-1